What follows describes a single TCR beta chain. This record comes from a study of blood T cell repertoires in COVID-19. Study details: Sites across the United States, Italy and Spain contributed samples from acute and convalescent COVID-19. In each case, the material was cDNA or gDNA derived from T cells, B-cell-depleted T cells, or PBMCs.

Here immunoSEQ multiplex PCR was the method, and the copy in TCRdb shows in-frame clones only, minus some. The data show about 220,000 clones, 75% to 85% seen once. This TCR derives from a woman between 70 and 85 years old with COVID-19, enrolled during active disease. The sequenced sample consisted of peripheral blood.

The CDR3 region is CASSILGGQRPTEAFF. The CDR3 DNA follows: TGTGCCAGCAGCATATTGGGAGGTCAGAGGCCCACTGAAGCTTTCTTT. This rearrangement joins TRBV6-6 to TRBJ1-1; D is unclear. From germline, CDR1 is MNHNY and CDR2 SVGAGI (reference sequence). The CDR3 consists of 16 residues. Trimming pared 6 bases from V and 4 bases from J, leaving 21 bases between.